One and the same sample provided the 24 T cell receptor beta chains below, sequenced in a study of Ad26.COV2.S vaccination and SARS-CoV-2 variants. Treatment specified: some 20 received Ad26.COV2.S at low or high dose, single or two shots; about five received placebo; per-sample allocation not given. Sampling took place 63 days after the first vaccine or placebo injection. Assay used: immunoSEQ multiplex PCR; TCRdb lists only in-frame clones, some missing. Of 440,000 or so clones listed, roughly 90% are singletons. Sequenced here: peripheral blood, sampled in a trial of Ad26.COV2.S vaccine versus placebo. These receptor sequences come from a person between 18 and 65 years old who received the Ad26.COV2.S COVID-19 vaccine or a placebo.

This chain links TRBV27 with TRBJ2-3; D remains ambiguous. V was trimmed by 10 bases and J by 0 bases, leaving 14 bases between them. Germline V gives CDR1 MNHEY, CDR2 SMNVEV (reference sequence). This CDR3 contains 14 residues. The CDR3 here is CATRPYSSTDTQYF. The CDR3 nucleotides are TGTGCCACCAGACCCTACTCTAGCACAGATACGCAGTATTTT.

This clone is a singleton in its sample. The chain carries TRBV6-5 and TRBJ2-1; tentatively, D is TRBD1 (8 bases). With 6 bases removed from V and 4 bases from J, the gap between germline ends came to 16 bases. CDR3 size: 15 residues. The germline gives CDR1 MNHEY, CDR2 SVGAGI. The CDR3 DNA is TGTGCCAGCAGACAGAACAGGGGGGGGTACAATGAGCAGTTCTTC. Its translation is CASRQNRGGYNEQFF.

The chain couples TRBV28 to TRBJ2-2, with 10 bases aligning to TRBD2. Trimming cost V 4 bases and J 5 bases; bases outside gene matches: 7. The germline gives CDR1 MDHEN, CDR2 SYDVKM. This CDR3 spans 16 amino acids. CDR3 DNA sequence: TGTGCCAGCAGTTCAAGCGGGGGGGCCCGAACCGGGGAGCTGTTTTTT. Its translation is CASSSSGGARTGELFF.

The genes are TRBV28 and TRBJ1-2; D call uncertain. CDR1 MDHEN and CDR2 SYDVKM come from the germline V gene. V lost 3 bases and J 3 bases, leaving 5 bases between the germline ends. This CDR3 region has 12 residues. The CDR3 DNA reads TGTGCCAGCAGTTTGATGGACTATGGCTACACCTTC. This sequence encodes CASSLMDYGYTF.

V and J are TRBV7-2 and TRBJ1-1, with D perhaps matching TRBD1 (5 bases). Trimming removed 6 bases at V and 5 bases at J, with 13 bases between. This CDR3 contains 13 residues. CDR1 is SGHTA, CDR2 FQGNSA, per germline. The CDR3 protein is CASSSGTRTEAFF. The CDR3 nucleotides read TGTGCCAGCAGTTCAGGGACCCGAACTGAAGCTTTCTTT.

This chain connects TRBV7-2 to TRBJ2-7; 11 bases align to TRBD2. This CDR3 region has 18 residues. Trimming cost V 5 bases and J 0 bases; bases outside gene matches: 12. Germline CDR1 reads SGHTA; CDR2 reads FQGNSA. The CDR3 here is CASSPLGLAGGHSYEQYF. The CDR3, as DNA: TGTGCCAGCAGCCCCCTAGGGCTAGCGGGGGGCCACTCCTACGAGCAGTACTTC.

The chain carries TRBV11-2 and TRBJ1-1, with D perhaps matching TRBD1 (6 bases). Germline assignment: CDR1 SGHAT and CDR2 FQNNGV. The CDR3 covers 13 residues. V was trimmed by 5 bases and J by 8 bases, leaving 15 bases between them. The CDR3 bases are TGTGCCAGCAGCGATACAGGGTTACCAGAAGCTTTCTTT. Its protein is CASSDTGLPEAFF.

This chain connects TRBV10-2 to TRBJ2-7; D is ambiguous. The CDR3 has 12 residues. Trimming pared 6 bases from V and 3 bases from J, leaving 9 bases between. The V gene's germline CDR1 is WSHSY and CDR2 SAAADI. CDR3: CASSQYYYEQYF. The CDR3 DNA is TGCGCCAGCAGCCAATACTACTACGAGCAGTACTTC.

The chain is built from TRBV21-1 and TRBJ2-1; TRBD1 is taken as the D call from the table, unchecked against the DNA. TRBV21-1 is termed a pseudogene. This CDR3 is built from 10 residues. CDR3 coding DNA: TGTGCCAGCACCATAAGGGGGCAGTTCTTC. The encoded protein is CASTIRGQFF.

CDR3 sequence: CASSRVGGLEKLFF. CDR3 nucleotide sequence: TGTGCCAGCAGCCGTGTGGGAGGGTTGGAAAAACTGTTTTTT. This chain uses TRBV11-2 with TRBJ1-4; no definite D call. The germline V and J ends were trimmed by 5 bases and 8 bases, with 15 bases remaining between them. CDR3 length: 14 residues. CDR1 SGHAT and CDR2 FQNNGV come from the germline V gene.

J is TRBJ2-3 and V is TRBV5-1; a possible D gene is TRBD2 (7 bases). This CDR3 has 16 amino acids. The germline gives CDR1 SGHRS, CDR2 YFSETQ. The V and J ends lost 1 base and 2 bases respectively, with 14 bases between them. CDR3 region: CASSLTAGAYTDTQYF. The CDR3 region has the DNA TGCGCCAGCAGCTTGACTGCGGGGGCCTACACAGATACGCAGTATTTT.

The chain couples TRBV27 to TRBJ2-7; TRBD2 aligns across 10 bases. The V gene end was trimmed by 5 bases and the J gene end by 1 base; junction bases not matched to a gene: 11. The CDR3 is made up of 17 amino acids. Germline CDR1 and CDR2: MNHEY and SMNVEV (reference sequence). As DNA, the CDR3 is TGTGCCAGCAGTCTCGTTTCTAGCGGGGGATCTTCCTACGAGCAGTACTTC. Residues: CASSLVSSGGSSYEQYF.

There are a few counts of this clone. This chain links TRBV2 with TRBJ1-2; D gene unclear. CDR3 size: 13 residues. CDR1 and CDR2 (germline): SNHLY, FYNNEI. Deletions cut 3 bases from V and 4 bases from J, with 9 bases between. The CDR3 DNA reads TGTGCCAGCAGTGAGTACCTGTCCTATGGCTACACCTTC. Protein: CASSEYLSYGYTF.

CDR3 sequence: CASSDPNTGELFF. DNA for the CDR3: TGCGCCAGCAGTGATCCGAACACCGGGGAGCTGTTTTTT. The V and J genes are TRBV10-1 and TRBJ2-2; D gene unclear. Germline lookup yields CDR1 WNHNN and CDR2 SYGVQD (reference sequence). This CDR3 comprises 13 residues. V was trimmed by 3 bases and J by 0 bases, leaving 2 bases between them.

The CDR3 here is CASSLGDRLYGYTF. In nucleotides, the CDR3 is TGCGCCAGCAGCTTGGGGGACAGATTATATGGCTACACCTTC. The chain couples TRBV5-1 to TRBJ1-2; 7 positions match TRBD1. Germline V gene data show CDR1 as SGHRS and CDR2 as YFSETQ. The CDR3 sequence is 14 residues long. After removal of 0 bases from V and 5 bases from J, the junction contained 4 bases not matched to a gene.

This clone has only one observation. As DNA, the CDR3 is TGTGCCAGCAGCTTAGGTGGGGCGACCTACAATGAGCAGTTCTTC. It translates to CASSLGGATYNEQFF. The chain combines TRBV5-8 with TRBJ2-1; D possibly corresponds to TRBD1 (5 bases). This CDR3 is built from 15 residues. The germline CDR1 and CDR2 sequences are SGHTS and YDEGEE. Trimming stripped 2 bases from V and 2 bases from J, with 11 bases between. Full variable domain (outside the CDR3, taken from reference TRBV5-8 and TRBJ2-1): EAGVTQSPTHLIKTRGQQATLRCSPISGHTSVYWYQQALGLGLQFLLWYDEGEERNRGNFPPRFSGRQFPNYSSELNVNALELEDSALYLCASSLGGATYNEQFFGPGTRLTVL.

This chain uses TRBV11-2 with TRBJ1-1; D is uncertain. This CDR3 has 11 amino acids. V shed 5 bases and J shed 4 bases, with 5 bases lying between them. CDR1 is SGHAT and CDR2 is FQNNGV in the germline V gene. The CDR3 here is CASSGRTEAFF. The CDR3 DNA sequence: TGTGCCAGCAGCGGACGCACTGAAGCTTTCTTT.

The chain uses TRBV6-6 and TRBJ2-5; D call uncertain. The germline V and J ends were trimmed by 8 bases and 4 bases, with 11 bases remaining between them. The CDR3 loop spans 12 amino acids. Germline CDR1 MNHNY, CDR2 SVGAGI (reference sequence). CDR3 sequence (DNA): TGTGCCAGCTCGCTTTTCCGAGAGACCCAGTACTTC. This sequence encodes CASSLFRETQYF.

This clone is a singleton in its sample. The J gene is TRBJ2-2, the V gene TRBV30, with D possibly TRBD1 on 5 matching bases. The V end lost 4 bases, the J end lost 0 bases, and 9 bases lay between the germline ends. Germline CDR1 is GTSNPN and CDR2 is SVGIG (reference sequence). The CDR3 consists of 14 residues. For the CDR3, the DNA is TGTGCCTGGAAAAGACAGTCGAACACCGGGGAGCTGTTTTTT. Translation gives CAWKRQSNTGELFF.

The gene calls are TRBV11-3 and TRBJ2-5; 12 nucleotides align to TRBD2. With V trimmed by 1 base and J by 5 bases, 11 bases remained unmatched. Germline CDR1 reads SGHNT; CDR2 reads YENEEA. This CDR3 has 18 residues. CDR3 in amino acids: CASSLGWASGGASETQYF. In DNA form, the CDR3 reads TGTGCCAGCAGCTTAGGATGGGCTAGCGGGGGGGCCAGCGAGACCCAGTACTTC.

The chain carries TRBV5-6 and TRBJ1-6, with D unclear. V lost 4 bases and J lost 9, with 11 bases in between. Germline CDR1 SGHDT, CDR2 YYEEEE. This CDR3 spans 13 amino acids. The CDR3 spells CASSGYPASPLHF. Here the CDR3 DNA reads TGTGCCAGCAGCGGATATCCCGCTTCACCCCTCCACTTT.

The chain has TRBV28 and TRBJ1-6; D not resolved. Trimming pared 3 bases from V and 3 bases from J, leaving 0 bases between. This CDR3 is 12 amino acids long. The germline gives CDR1 MDHEN, CDR2 SYDVKM. The CDR3 is CASSFYNSPLHF. The CDR3 nucleotides read TGTGCCAGCAGTTTCTATAATTCACCCCTCCACTTT.

The V call is TRBV7-6, the J call TRBJ2-7, with 10 bases aligning to TRBD1. V was clipped by 5 bases and J by 2 bases; unmatched bases: 6. Germline values: CDR1 SGHVS, CDR2 FNYEAQ. The CDR3 loop spans 15 amino acids. CDR3 DNA: TGTGCCAGCAGCCTTGGGACAGGGGTCACCTACGAGCAGTACTTC. This codes for CASSLGTGVTYEQYF. The full variable domain, in which reference TRBV7-6 and TRBJ2-7 provide the parts outside the CDR3, is GAGVSQSPRYKVTKRGQDVALRCDPISGHVSLYWYRQALGQGPEFLTYFNYEAQQDKSGLPNDRFSAERPEGSISTLTIQRTEQRDSAMYRCASSLGTGVTYEQYFGPGTRLTVT.

The genes are TRBV7-2 and TRBJ2-1, with TRBD1 matching over 7 bases. This CDR3 region has 14 residues. J lost 4 bases, V lost 5 bases, and 5 bases had no gene match. The germline V gene has CDR1 SGHTA and CDR2 FQGNSA. CDR3 in DNA: TGTGCCAGCAGCCAGGGACAGTTATACAATGAGCAGTTCTTC. Translating gives CASSQGQLYNEQFF.